This T cell receptor beta chain stems from a study of T-cell reconstitution after alpha-beta-depleted transplantation in children. Unique molecular identifiers were incorporated when the TCRbeta library was constructed. TCRdb analysed the PCR reads with MiXCR anew, one entry per CDR3 protein. The sample yields roughly 670,000 distinct CDR3 sequences, around 13% seen once. This CDR3 spans 14 amino acids. The V and J ends lost 7 bases and 2 bases, in that order; junction bases with no gene match: 7. Germline lookup yields CDR1 MNHNS and CDR2 SASEGT. Ten or more counts support this clonotype. Its antigen is unidentified. Study-wide points: One year post-transplant, T-cell counts and diversity were largely derived from T cells produced anew.

The receptor comes from a girl aged 2-10 years with congenital amegakaryocytic thrombocytopenia, due to receive a stem cell transplant. J is TRBJ2-5 and V is TRBV6-1; 7 nucleotides line up with TRBD2. The sample consisted of PBMCs, taken before TCRalphabeta/CD19-depleted stem cell transplant. In nucleotides, the CDR3 is TGTGCCAGCACCTCCTTTAGCGGGCAAGAGACCCAGTACTTC. Residues: CASTSFSGQETQYF.